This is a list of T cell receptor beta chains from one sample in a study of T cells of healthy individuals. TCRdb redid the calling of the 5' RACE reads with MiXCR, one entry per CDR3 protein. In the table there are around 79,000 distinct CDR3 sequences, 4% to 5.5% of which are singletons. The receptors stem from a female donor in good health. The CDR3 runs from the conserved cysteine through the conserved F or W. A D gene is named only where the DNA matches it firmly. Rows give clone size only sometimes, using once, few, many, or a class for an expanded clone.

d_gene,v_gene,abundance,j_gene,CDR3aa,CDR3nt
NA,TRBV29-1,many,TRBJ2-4,CSAGTRNIQYF,TGCAGCGCGGGGACCCGGAACATTCAGTACTTC
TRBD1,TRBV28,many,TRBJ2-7,CASSSRDSGIYEQYF,TGTGCCAGCAGTTCCCGGGACAGTGGGATCTACGAGCAGTACTTC
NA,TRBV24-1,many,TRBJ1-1,CATSVGTEAFF,TGTGCCACCAGTGTCGGGACTGAAGCTTTCTTT
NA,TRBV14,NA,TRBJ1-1,CASSQGGNTEAFF,TGTGCCAGCAGCCAAGGGGGAAACACTGAAGCTTTCTTT
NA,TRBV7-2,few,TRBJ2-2,CASTGLMNTGELFF,TGTGCCAGTACAGGACTAATGAACACCGGGGAGCTGTTTTTT
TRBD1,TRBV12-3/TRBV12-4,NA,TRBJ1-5,CASSLNQGAGNQPQHF,TGTGCCAGCAGTTTAAACCAGGGGGCCGGCAATCAGCCCCAGCATTTT
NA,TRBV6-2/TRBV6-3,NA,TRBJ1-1,CAICTSGTEAFF,TGTGCCATTTGTACGTCGGGAACTGAAGCTTTCTTT
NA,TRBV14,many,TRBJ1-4,CASSISTDYNEKLFF,TGTGCCAGCAGCATATCGACTGACTATAATGAAAAACTGTTTTTT
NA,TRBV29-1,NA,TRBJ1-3,CSARTVSGNTIYF,TGCAGCGCCCGGACAGTCTCTGGAAACACCATATATTTT
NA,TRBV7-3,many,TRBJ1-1,CASSPGGAAEAFF,TGTGCCAGCAGCCCCGGGGGGGCGGCTGAAGCTTTCTTT
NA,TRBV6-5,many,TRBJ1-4,CASSYGSGEKLFF,TGTGCCAGCAGTTATGGGAGTGGGGAAAAACTGTTTTTT
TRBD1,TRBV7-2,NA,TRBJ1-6,CASSWGQELGSPLHF,TGTGCCAGCAGCTGGGGACAGGAGCTCGGTTCACCCCTCCACTTT
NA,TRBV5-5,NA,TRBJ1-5,CASSLAQGGRAQHF,TGTGCCAGCAGCTTGGCACAGGGAGGGAGAGCCCAGCATTTT
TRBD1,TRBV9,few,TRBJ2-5,CASSVTGGQETQYF,TGTGCCAGCAGCGTTACAGGGGGTCAAGAGACCCAGTACTTC
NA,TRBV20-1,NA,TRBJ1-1,CSARDRRWGEAFF,TGCAGTGCAAGGGACCGGCGATGGGGTGAAGCTTTCTTT
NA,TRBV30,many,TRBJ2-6,CAWSKLGYSGANVLTF,TGTGCCTGGAGTAAGTTAGGGTACTCTGGGGCCAACGTCCTGACTTTC
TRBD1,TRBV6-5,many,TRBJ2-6,CASSYSWRQGNSGANVLTF,TGTGCCAGCAGTTACTCGTGGCGACAGGGAAACTCTGGGGCCAACGTCCTGACTTTC
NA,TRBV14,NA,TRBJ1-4,CASSQVRSGNEKLFF,TGTGCCAGCAGCCAAGTACGGTCCGGGAATGAAAAACTGTTTTTT
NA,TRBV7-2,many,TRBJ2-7,CASSPSTARYEQYF,TGTGCCAGCAGCCCATCGACAGCCCGGTACGAGCAGTACTTC
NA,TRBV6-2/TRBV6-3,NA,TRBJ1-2,CASSYGQHPGTF,TGTGCCAGCAGTTACGGACAGCACCCGGGAACCTTC
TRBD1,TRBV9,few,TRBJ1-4,CASSVGDRLTNEKLFF,TGTGCCAGCAGCGTAGGGGACAGACTAACTAATGAAAAACTGTTTTTT
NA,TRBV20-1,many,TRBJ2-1,CSARDTRHWENNEQFF,TGCAGTGCTAGAGATACGAGACATTGGGAGAACAATGAGCAGTTCTTC